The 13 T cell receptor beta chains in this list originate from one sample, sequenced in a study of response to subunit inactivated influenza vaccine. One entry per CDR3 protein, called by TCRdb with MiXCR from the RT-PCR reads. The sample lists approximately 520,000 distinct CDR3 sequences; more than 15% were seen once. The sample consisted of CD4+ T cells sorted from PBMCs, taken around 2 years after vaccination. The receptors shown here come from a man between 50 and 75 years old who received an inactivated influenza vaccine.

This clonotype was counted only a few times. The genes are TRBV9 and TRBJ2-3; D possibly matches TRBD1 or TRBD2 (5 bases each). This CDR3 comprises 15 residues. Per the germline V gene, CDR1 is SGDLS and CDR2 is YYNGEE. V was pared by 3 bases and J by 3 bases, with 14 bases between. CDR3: CASSAGTRRTDTQYF. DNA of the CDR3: TGTGCCAGCAGCGCCGGGACGAGGAGGACAGATACGCAGTATTTT. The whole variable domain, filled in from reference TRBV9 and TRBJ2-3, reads DSGVTQTPKHLITATGQRVTLRCSPRSGDLSVYWYQQSLDQGLQFLIQYYNGEERAKGNILERFSAQQFPDLHSELNLSSLELGDSALYFCASSAGTRRTDTQYFGPGTRLTVL.

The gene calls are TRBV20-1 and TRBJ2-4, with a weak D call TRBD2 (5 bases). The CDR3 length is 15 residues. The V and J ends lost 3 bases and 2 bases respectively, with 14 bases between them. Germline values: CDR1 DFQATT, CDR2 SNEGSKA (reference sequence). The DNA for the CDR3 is TGCAGTGCTAGTTGGCTGACCGGGACCAAAAACATTCAGTACTTC. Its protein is CSASWLTGTKNIQYF.

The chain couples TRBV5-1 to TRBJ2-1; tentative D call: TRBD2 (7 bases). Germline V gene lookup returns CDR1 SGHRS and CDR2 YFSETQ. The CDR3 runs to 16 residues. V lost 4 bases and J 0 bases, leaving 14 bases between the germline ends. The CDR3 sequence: CASSTGGWSSYNEQFF. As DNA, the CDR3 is TGCGCCAGCAGCACGGGGGGCTGGAGCTCCTACAATGAGCAGTTCTTC.

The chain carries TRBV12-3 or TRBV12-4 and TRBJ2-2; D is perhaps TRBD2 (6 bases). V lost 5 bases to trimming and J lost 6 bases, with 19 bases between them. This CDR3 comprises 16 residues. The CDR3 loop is CASSRGSRGSSGELFF. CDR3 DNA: TGTGCCAGCAGTCGGGGGTCTAGGGGTTCTTCCGGGGAGCTGTTTTTT.

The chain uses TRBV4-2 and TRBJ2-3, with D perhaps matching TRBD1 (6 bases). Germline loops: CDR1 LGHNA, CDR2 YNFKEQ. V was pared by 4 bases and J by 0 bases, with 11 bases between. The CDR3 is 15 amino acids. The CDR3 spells CASSLDRYSTDTQYF. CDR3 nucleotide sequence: TGTGCCAGCAGCCTGGACAGATACAGCACAGATACGCAGTATTTT.

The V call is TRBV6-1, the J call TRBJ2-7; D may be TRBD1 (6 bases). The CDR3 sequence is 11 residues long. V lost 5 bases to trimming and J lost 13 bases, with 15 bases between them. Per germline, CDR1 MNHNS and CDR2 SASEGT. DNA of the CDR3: TGTGCCAGCAGTTCGGACAGCAGCTCCTACTTC. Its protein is CASSSDSSSYF.

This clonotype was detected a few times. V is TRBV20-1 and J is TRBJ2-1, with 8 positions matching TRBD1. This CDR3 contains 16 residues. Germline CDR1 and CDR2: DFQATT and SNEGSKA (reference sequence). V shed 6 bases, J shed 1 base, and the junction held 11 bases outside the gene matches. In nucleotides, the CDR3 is TGCAGTGCCACAAGGGCGGACAGGGTTTCCTACAATGAGCAGTTCTTC. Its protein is CSATRADRVSYNEQFF.

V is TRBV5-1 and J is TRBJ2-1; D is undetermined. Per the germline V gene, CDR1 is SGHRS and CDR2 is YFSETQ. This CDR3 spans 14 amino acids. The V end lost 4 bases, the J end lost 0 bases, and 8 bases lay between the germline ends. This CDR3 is CASSADSSYNEQFF. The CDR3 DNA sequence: TGCGCCAGCAGCGCCGATAGCTCCTACAATGAGCAGTTCTTC.

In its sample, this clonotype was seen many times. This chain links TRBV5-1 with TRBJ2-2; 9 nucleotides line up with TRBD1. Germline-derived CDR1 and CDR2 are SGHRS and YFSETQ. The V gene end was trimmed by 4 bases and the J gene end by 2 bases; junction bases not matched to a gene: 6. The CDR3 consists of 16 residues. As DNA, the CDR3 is TGCGCCAGCAGCCCCCGGACAGGGGCAAACACCGGGGAGCTGTTTTTT. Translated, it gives CASSPRTGANTGELFF.

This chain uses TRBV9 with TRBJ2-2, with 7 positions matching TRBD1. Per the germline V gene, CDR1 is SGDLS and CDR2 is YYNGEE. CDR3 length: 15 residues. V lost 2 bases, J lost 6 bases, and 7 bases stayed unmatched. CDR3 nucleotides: TGTGCCAGCAGCGTTACGGGACAGCTAGCCGGGGAGCTGTTTTTT. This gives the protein CASSVTGQLAGELFF.

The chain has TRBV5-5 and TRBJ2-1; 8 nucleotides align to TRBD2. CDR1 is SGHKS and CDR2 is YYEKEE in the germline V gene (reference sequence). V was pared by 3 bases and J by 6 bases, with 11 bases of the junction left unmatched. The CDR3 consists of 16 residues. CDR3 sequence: CASSSGGRVPINEQFF. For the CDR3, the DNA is TGTGCCAGCAGCTCGGGGGGGCGGGTACCTATCAATGAGCAGTTCTTC. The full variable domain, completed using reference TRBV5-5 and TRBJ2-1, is DAGVTQSPTHLIKTRGQQVTLRCSPISGHKSVSWYQQVLGQGPQFIFQYYEKEERGRGNFPDRFSARQFPNYSSELNVNALLLGDSALYLCASSSGGRVPINEQFFGPGTRLTVL.

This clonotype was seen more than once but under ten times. DNA for the CDR3: TGTGCCAGCAGCTTAGTCGCAAGTTACGAGCAGTACTTC. This gives the protein CASSLVASYEQYF. The chain recombines TRBV11-2 with TRBJ2-7; D not certain. V gave up 1 base and J gave up 4 bases, with 8 bases separating them. The CDR3 consists of 13 residues. Germline CDR1 SGHAT, CDR2 FQNNGV.

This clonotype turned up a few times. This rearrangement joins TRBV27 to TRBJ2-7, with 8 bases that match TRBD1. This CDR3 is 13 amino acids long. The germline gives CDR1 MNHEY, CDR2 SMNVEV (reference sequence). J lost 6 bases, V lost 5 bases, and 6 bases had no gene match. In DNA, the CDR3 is TGTGCCAGCAGTAACGACAGGGGTGGCGAGCAGTACTTC. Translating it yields CASSNDRGGEQYF.